These 20 T cell receptor beta chains share one sample of origin, sequenced in a study of cytomegalovirus exposure and HLA in healthy donors. The primer mix had 60 Vbeta and 13 Jbeta primers. Some clones are missing from TCRdb's copy, which holds only in-frame ones; the method was immunoSEQ multiplex PCR. The sample has about 140,000 clones, about 74% seen once; the top ten hold around 3.1%. The sequenced sample was PBMCs. The receptors come from a man aged 35-49 years in good health and CMV-seronegative.

The genes are TRBV5-1 and TRBJ2-5; D is perhaps TRBD2 (6 bases). The J call could be wrong; TRBJ2-7 is a better fit for the DNA end. The CDR3 contains 13 residues. Germline V CDR1 and CDR2: SGHRS, YFSETQ. In nucleotides, the CDR3 is TGCGCCAGCAGCTTCGCCGGGGGATACGAGCAGTACTTC. It specifies CASSFAGGYEQYF.

The chain recombines TRBV7-3 with TRBJ2-5, with 8 bases that match TRBD2. CDR3 length equals 14 residues. V shed 8 bases, J shed 4 bases, and the junction held 9 bases outside the gene matches. In germline, CDR1 is SGHTA, CDR2 FQGTGA. CDR3 sequence reads: CASGNSGTPETQYF. The CDR3 region has the DNA TGTGCCAGCGGCAATAGCGGGACCCCAGAGACCCAGTACTTC.

This clone showed up just a few times. The V gene is TRBV7-3, the J gene TRBJ2-3; D is possibly TRBD2 (6 bases). This CDR3 is built from 13 residues. Trimming left V 5 bases short and J 5 bases short, with 11 bases between. Germline lookup yields CDR1 SGHTA and CDR2 FQGTGA. The CDR3 sequence: CASSTGGEDTQYF. CDR3 in DNA: TGTGCCAGCAGCACCGGGGGAGAAGATACGCAGTATTTT.

The chain employs TRBV7-2 and TRBJ1-2; 9 bases align to TRBD1. The V and J ends lost 1 base and 1 base, in that order; junction bases with no gene match: 1. Germline values: CDR1 SGHTA, CDR2 FQGNSA. The CDR3 sequence is 15 residues long. In DNA, the CDR3 is TGTGCCAGCAGCTTAGGGACAGGGGTTAACTATGGCTACACCTTC. Amino acids: CASSLGTGVNYGYTF.

The chain uses TRBV2 and TRBJ2-3; D is undetermined. V was pared by 6 bases and J by 1 base, with 11 bases between. The CDR3 sequence is 14 residues long. The germline gives CDR1 SNHLY, CDR2 FYNNEI. This CDR3 is CASSPLLRTDTQYF. The CDR3 nucleotides read TGTGCCAGCAGCCCCCTTCTTCGCACAGATACGCAGTATTTT.

This chain uses TRBV27 with TRBJ2-7; D might be TRBD2 (6 bases). Germline V CDR1 and CDR2: MNHEY, SMNVEV (reference sequence). This CDR3 region has 15 residues. The ends were cut back, 2 bases at V and 5 bases at J, with 16 bases in the middle. CDR3 protein: CASSLGAGSGNEQYF. In DNA form, the CDR3 reads TGTGCCAGCAGTTTAGGGGCGGGGAGTGGGAACGAGCAGTACTTC.

The chain carries TRBV25-1 and TRBJ2-2, with D maybe TRBD2 (6 bases). The V gene lost 1 base and the J gene lost 3 bases, with 15 bases spanning the gap. The length of the CDR3 is 17 residues. CDR1 MGHDK and CDR2 SYGVNS come from the germline V gene. CDR3: CASSEFRGAGDTGELFF. DNA of the CDR3: TGTGCCAGCAGTGAATTCCGCGGGGCCGGGGACACCGGGGAGCTGTTTTTT.

The chain combines TRBV7-2 with TRBJ2-1; TRBD1 agrees at 9 bases. CDR3 length: 15 residues. CDR1 is SGHTA, CDR2 FQGNSA, per germline. The J segment lost 5 bases and the V segment lost 1 base, leaving 3 bases of the junction unmatched. The CDR3 nucleotides are TGTGCCAGCAGCTTAGTAGGACAGGGGAACAATGAGCAGTTCTTC. Residues: CASSLVGQGNNEQFF.

The chain couples TRBV19 to TRBJ1-2, with TRBD1 identical over 7 bases. The CDR3 is made up of 16 amino acids. The V segment lost 7 bases and the J segment 0 bases; nucleotides outside the gene matches: 11. Germline values: CDR1 LNHDA, CDR2 SQIVND (reference sequence). CDR3 region: CASNKGADTTNYGYTF. The CDR3, as DNA: TGTGCCAGTAATAAGGGGGCGGATACTACTAACTATGGCTACACCTTC.

The chain has TRBV18 and TRBJ1-5; no clear D. Germline CDR1 reads KGHSH; CDR2 reads LQKENI. The CDR3 totals 13 residues. With 6 bases removed from V and 4 bases from J, the gap between germline ends came to 10 bases. DNA of the CDR3: TGTGCCAGCTCTCGCACTTGGAATCAGCCCCAGCATTTT. This encodes CASSRTWNQPQHF.

The V and J genes are TRBV18 and TRBJ1-2; 9 bases align to TRBD1. CDR3 length: 15 residues. J gave up 8 bases and V 5 bases, and 12 bases lay outside the gene matches. Germline values: CDR1 KGHSH, CDR2 LQKENI. CDR3 amino acids: CASSTPGQGGRGYTF. In DNA, the CDR3 is TGTGCCAGCTCAACCCCGGGACAGGGAGGTCGAGGCTACACCTTC.

The rearrangement uses TRBV7-8 and TRBJ2-7; a weak D match, TRBD1 (6 bases). V shed 0 bases and J shed 0 bases, with 12 bases lying between them. The CDR3 is 16 amino acids. The germline gives CDR1 SGHVS, CDR2 FQNEAQ. The DNA for the CDR3 is TGTGCCAGCAGCTTAGCGGCACAGGGTCGCTCCTACGAGCAGTACTTC. Its translation is CASSLAAQGRSYEQYF.

The chain joins TRBV11-2 to TRBJ2-5; no clear D gene. The CDR3 is made up of 13 amino acids. The V and J ends lost 1 base and 4 bases respectively, with 7 bases between them. Per germline, CDR1 SGHAT and CDR2 FQNNGV. The chain's CDR3 is CASSLVPIETQYF. The CDR3 nucleotides read TGTGCCAGCAGCTTAGTCCCTATAGAGACCCAGTACTTC.

This clone has only one observation. V gene TRBV7-8 combines with J gene TRBJ1-4, with 8 positions matching TRBD1. Trimming cost V 0 bases and J 5 bases; bases outside gene matches: 5. This CDR3 contains 16 residues. Per the germline V gene, CDR1 is SGHVS and CDR2 is FQNEAQ. The DNA for the CDR3 is TGTGCCAGCAGCTTAGCCAGGGGGCTACGGAATGAAAAACTGTTTTTT. It yields the protein CASSLARGLRNEKLFF.

The chain couples TRBV6-6 to TRBJ2-5; 10 bases are a match to TRBD2. Germline V gene data show CDR1 as MNHNY and CDR2 as SVGAGI (reference sequence). CDR3 length equals 15 residues. V shed 2 bases, J shed 4 bases, and the junction held 4 bases outside the gene matches. Here the CDR3 DNA reads TGTGCCAGCAGTTACGAGCGGGGGGGCGGAGAGACCCAGTACTTC. Its translation: CASSYERGGGETQYF.

The rearrangement links TRBV5-5 to TRBJ1-4; tentatively, D is TRBD1 (5 bases). This CDR3 is 13 amino acids long. The V gene's germline CDR1 is SGHKS and CDR2 YYEKEE (reference sequence). V lost 2 bases, J lost 6 bases, and 8 bases lay in between. The CDR3 loop is CASSFPGYEKLFF. CDR3 in DNA: TGTGCCAGCAGCTTCCCAGGGTATGAAAAACTGTTTTTT.

This rearrangement joins TRBV5-1 to TRBJ2-7; 12 bases are shared with TRBD1. Trimming at V came to 4 bases and at J to 6 bases, leaving 11 bases not matched to a gene. Germline CDR1 SGHRS, CDR2 YFSETQ. This CDR3 has 16 amino acids. As DNA, the CDR3 is TGCGCCAGCAGCCCGAGCCTCGGGACAGGGGGCGCCGAGCAGTACTTC. Translation: CASSPSLGTGGAEQYF.

V gene TRBV9 combines with J gene TRBJ2-7; TRBD2 agrees at 7 bases. CDR1 is SGDLS, CDR2 YYNGEE, per germline. The CDR3 extends over 15 amino acids. Unmatched junction bases numbered 10, after V lost 7 bases and J lost 0 bases. CDR3 in DNA: TGTGCCAGCGGGGAAAAGCGGGGCTACTCCTACGAGCAGTACTTC. It encodes CASGEKRGYSYEQYF.

There are a few counts of this clone. J is TRBJ2-5 and V is TRBV4-2; no reliable D call. The CDR3 is made up of 14 amino acids. From germline, CDR1 is LGHNA and CDR2 YNFKEQ. The V and J ends lost 4 bases and 2 bases respectively, with 11 bases between them. The CDR3 nucleotides are TGTGCCAGCAGCCTTCGCGGAACACAAGAGACCCAGTACTTC. It codes for CASSLRGTQETQYF.

The J gene is TRBJ2-3, the V gene TRBV10-3; 10 bases align to TRBD2. CDR1 and CDR2 from the germline V gene are ENHRY and SYGVKD. This CDR3 region has 16 residues. V dropped 0 bases and J dropped 5; count of bases not matched to a gene: 5. CDR3 residues: CAISESWTSGLDTQYF. CDR3 bases: TGTGCCATCAGTGAGTCATGGACTAGCGGACTAGATACGCAGTATTTT.